This T cell receptor (beta chain) came from a study of shared clonotypes between healthy human individuals. The protocol was immunoSEQ multiplex PCR, while the TCRdb copy is restricted to in-frame clones and leaves out a portion. The table includes about 2.1 million clones, around 95% detected once. CD45RO-negative cells were positively selected for CCR7, leaving out terminally differentiated effector memory CD45RA+ cells. The clonotype originates from a man between 18 and 29 years old in good health. Some clones in this sample may be carry-over from other donors' samples. Sequencing was done on a sample of naive CD8+ T cells from PBMCs.

The CDR3 loop is CASSLEPQAHEQYF. The DNA of the CDR3 is TGTGCCAGCAGTTTGGAGCCACAAGCCCACGAGCAGTACTTC. This chain links TRBV27 with TRBJ2-7, with D uncertain. The V gene's germline CDR1 is MNHEY and CDR2 SMNVEV (reference sequence). CDR3 length: 14 residues. V lost 3 bases to trimming and J lost 5 bases, with 14 bases between them.